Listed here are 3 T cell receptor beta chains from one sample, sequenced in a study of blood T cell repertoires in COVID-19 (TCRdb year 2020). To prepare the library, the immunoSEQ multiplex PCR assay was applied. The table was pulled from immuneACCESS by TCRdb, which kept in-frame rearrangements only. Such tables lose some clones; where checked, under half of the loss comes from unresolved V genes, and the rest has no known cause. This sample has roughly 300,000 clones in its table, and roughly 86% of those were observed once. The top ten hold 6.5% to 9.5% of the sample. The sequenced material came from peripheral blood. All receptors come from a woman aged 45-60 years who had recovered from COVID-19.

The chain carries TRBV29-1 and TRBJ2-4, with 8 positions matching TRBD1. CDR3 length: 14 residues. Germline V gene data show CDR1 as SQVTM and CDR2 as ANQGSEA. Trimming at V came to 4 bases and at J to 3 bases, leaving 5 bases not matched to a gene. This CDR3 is CSVVTGGGKNIQYF. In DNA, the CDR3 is TGCAGCGTTGTAACAGGGGGAGGCAAAAACATTCAGTACTTC.

This CDR3 reads CASSVGQTKETQYF. The CDR3 coding sequence is TGTGCCAGCAGCGTGGGACAGACGAAAGAGACCCAGTACTTC. The chain uses TRBV9 and TRBJ2-5; 7 bases agree with TRBD1. The CDR3 consists of 14 residues. J lost 3 bases, V lost 2 bases, and 4 bases had no gene match. Germline CDR1 SGDLS, CDR2 YYNGEE.

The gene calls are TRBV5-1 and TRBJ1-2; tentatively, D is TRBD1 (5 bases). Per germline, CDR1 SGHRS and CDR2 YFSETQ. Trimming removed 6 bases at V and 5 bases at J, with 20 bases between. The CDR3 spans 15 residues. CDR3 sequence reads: CASKGQGGLRYGYTF. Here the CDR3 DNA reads TGCGCCAGCAAAGGTCAGGGAGGTCTACGATATGGCTACACCTTC. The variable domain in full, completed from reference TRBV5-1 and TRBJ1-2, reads KAGVTQTPRYLIKTRGQQVTLSCSPISGHRSVSWYQQTPGQGLQFLFEYFSETQRNKGNFPGRFSGRQFSNSRSEMNVSTLELGDSALYLCASKGQGGLRYGYTFGSGTRLTVV.